Below are 31 T cell receptor beta chains sequenced from a single sample in a study of blood T cell repertoires in COVID-19. The protocol was immunoSEQ multiplex PCR, while the TCRdb copy is restricted to in-frame clones and leaves out a portion. The sample lists about 120,000 clones; about four fifths were seen once. The sample taken for sequencing was peripheral blood. The receptors were sampled from a man in his 60s with acute or convalescent COVID-19.

J is TRBJ1-2 and V is TRBV28, with 10 bases fitting TRBD1. After removal of 5 bases from V and 4 bases from J, the junction contained 1 base not matched to a gene. CDR3 length equals 13 residues. Looked up from germline, CDR1 is MDHEN and CDR2 is SYDVKM. The chain's CDR3 is CASSRTGGYGYTF. CDR3 DNA: TGTGCCAGCAGTCGGACAGGGGGCTATGGCTACACCTTC.

This chain joins TRBV4-1 and TRBJ2-1; TRBD2 matches 9 bases. The CDR3 contains 14 residues. The J segment lost 14 bases and the V segment lost 0 bases, leaving 8 bases of the junction unmatched. CDR1 is MGHRA, CDR2 YSYEKL, per germline. The CDR3 nucleotides are TGCGCCAGCAGCCAAGAGCCACGGTTAGCGGGGGAGTTCTTC. Its translation: CASSQEPRLAGEFF.

The chain joins TRBV29-1 to TRBJ2-1; maybe TRBD2 (6 bases). Germline V CDR1 and CDR2: SQVTM, ANQGSEA. This CDR3 has 12 residues. CDR3 DNA: TGCAGTGGCAAGGGACTTCCAAATGAGCAGTTCTTC. This codes for CSGKGLPNEQFF.

This rearrangement joins TRBV11-2 to TRBJ1-2; D is unresolved. CDR1 is SGHAT, CDR2 FQNNGV, per germline. This CDR3 is built from 15 residues. V shed 0 bases and J shed 4 bases, with 12 bases lying between them. CDR3 nucleotide sequence: TGTGCCAGCAGCTTAGATGGCGGTGAGATCTATGGCTACACCTTC. As protein: CASSLDGGEIYGYTF.

This clone was detected a few times. This chain uses TRBV3-1 (or the pseudogene TRBV3-2) with TRBJ1-2; TRBD1 agrees at 7 bases. The J segment lost 5 bases and the V segment lost 3 bases, leaving 0 bases of the junction unmatched. Germline CDR1 LGHDT, CDR2 YNNKEL (reference sequence). This CDR3 has 12 residues. DNA for the CDR3: TGTGCCAGCAGCCAGACAGGGTATGGCTACACCTTC. As protein: CASSQTGYGYTF.

The V and J genes are TRBV9 and TRBJ2-7, with 7 bases lining up with TRBD2. The J segment lost 3 bases and the V segment lost 0 bases, leaving 9 bases of the junction unmatched. This CDR3 is 16 amino acids long. From germline, CDR1 is SGDLS and CDR2 YYNGEE. CDR3 sequence: CASSVDGGGVDYEQYF. Written as DNA, the CDR3 is TGTGCCAGCAGCGTAGACGGGGGAGGGGTGGACTACGAGCAGTACTTC.

This sequence joins TRBV11-2 and TRBJ2-1; 11 bases agree with TRBD2. J lost 4 bases, V lost 5 bases, and 4 bases had no gene match. Germline CDR1 reads SGHAT; CDR2 reads FQNNGV. CDR3 size: 15 residues. CDR3 sequence reads: CASSPRTSGYNEQFF. The CDR3 nucleotides read TGTGCCAGCAGCCCGCGGACTAGCGGGTACAATGAGCAGTTCTTC.

The V gene is TRBV9, the J gene TRBJ1-6; TRBD1 matches 9 bases. The V segment lost 0 bases and the J segment 8 bases; nucleotides outside the gene matches: 12. The germline CDR1 and CDR2 sequences are SGDLS and YYNGEE. This CDR3 is 18 amino acids long. The CDR3 is CASSVDTGGLYSDSPLHF. The DNA for the CDR3 is TGTGCCAGCAGCGTAGACACAGGGGGCCTGTATAGTGATTCACCCCTCCACTTT. Combining the CDR3 with reference TRBV9 and TRBJ1-6 gives the whole variable domain DSGVTQTPKHLITATGQRVTLRCSPRSGDLSVYWYQQSLDQGLQFLIQYYNGEERAKGNILERFSAQQFPDLHSELNLSSLELGDSALYFCASSVDTGGLYSDSPLHFGNGTRLTVT.

V usage is TRBV6-5 and J usage is TRBJ1-2, with a possible D match to TRBD1 (6 bases). CDR3 size: 13 residues. Germline V gene lookup returns CDR1 MNHEY and CDR2 SVGAGI. Trimming left V 5 bases short and J 8 bases short, with 15 bases between. The CDR3 here is CASSQQGVMGYTF. The CDR3 nucleotides read TGTGCCAGCAGTCAACAGGGCGTGATGGGCTACACCTTC.

This clone was seen more than once but under ten times. The junction differs from germline at one of its ends, possibly a read error. The chain employs TRBV11-2 and TRBJ2-1, with unresolved D. CDR3 size: 15 residues. From germline, CDR1 is SGHAT and CDR2 FQNNGV. CDR3 nucleotide sequence: TGTGCCAGCAGCCTAGAAGCGTACCCTTACAATGAGCAGTTCTTC. It translates to CASSLEAYPYNEQFF.

This clone came up a few times. The chain uses TRBV27 and TRBJ1-1; TRBD1 matches at 8 bases. The J segment lost 1 base and the V segment lost 4 bases, leaving 5 bases of the junction unmatched. The length of the CDR3 is 15 residues. CDR1 MNHEY and CDR2 SMNVEV come from the germline V gene (reference sequence). Here the CDR3 DNA reads TGTGCCAGCAGTTCCCACAGGGGGGGGAACACTGAAGCTTTCTTT. Amino acids: CASSSHRGGNTEAFF.

In its sample, this clone was seen once. This rearrangement joins TRBV4-1 to TRBJ1-5; 8 bases map to TRBD1. The germline V gene has CDR1 MGHRA and CDR2 YSYEKL. This CDR3 is built from 15 residues. V dropped 1 base and J dropped 9; count of bases not matched to a gene: 8. CDR3 DNA: TGCGCCAGCAGCCAAGTCCTAGGACAGGGTAGGCCCCAGCATTTT. It codes for CASSQVLGQGRPQHF.

The chain links TRBV7-8 to TRBJ1-2; D ambiguous. The germline V gene has CDR1 SGHVS and CDR2 FQNEAQ. The CDR3 has 15 residues. V dropped 4 bases and J dropped 4 bases, with 16 bases sitting between them. CDR3 bases: TGTGCCAGCAGCTCGGCGAGGGCCGGCCCCTATGGCTACACCTTC. It translates to CASSSARAGPYGYTF.

The gene calls are TRBV29-1 and TRBJ2-5, with a tentative D call TRBD2 (7 bases). This CDR3 comprises 14 residues. V lost 1 base and J 5 bases, leaving 14 bases between the germline ends. Germline values: CDR1 SQVTM, CDR2 ANQGSEA. The chain's CDR3 is CSVEGYREGETQYF. DNA for the CDR3: TGCAGCGTTGAAGGGTACAGGGAGGGGGAGACCCAGTACTTC.

Only a few counts were recorded for this clone. The chain links TRBV7-8 to TRBJ2-2, with D tentatively TRBD1 (6 bases). The CDR3 is 12 residues long. Germline V gene data show CDR1 as SGHVS and CDR2 as FQNEAQ. With 5 bases removed from V and 6 bases from J, the gap between germline ends came to 7 bases. CDR3 sequence (DNA): TGTGCCAGCAGCCCAGGGGCCGGGGAGCTGTTTTTT. Protein: CASSPGAGELFF.

The rearrangement joins TRBV24-1 to TRBJ2-5, with 7 bases identical to TRBD1. The CDR3 consists of 16 residues. The V gene's germline CDR1 is KGHDR and CDR2 SFDVKD. V trimming: 4 bases; J trimming: 5 bases; junction bases outside the gene matches: 12. CDR3 DNA sequence: TGTGCCACCAGTGAGTTGAGCAGGGGGACGGGGGAGACCCAGTACTTC. Amino acids: CATSELSRGTGETQYF.

This clone occurred a few times. The chain joins TRBV5-1 to TRBJ1-3; the D is unclear. The CDR3 has 15 amino acids. Germline-derived CDR1 and CDR2 are SGHRS and YFSETQ. Between the trimmed V and J ends, which lost 0 bases and 2 bases, there was a span of 9 bases. This CDR3 reads CASSLAEGAGNTIYF. The CDR3 coding sequence is TGCGCCAGCAGCTTGGCAGAGGGAGCTGGAAACACCATATATTTT. Full variable domain (rest looked up from reference TRBV5-1 and TRBJ1-3): KAGVTQTPRYLIKTRGQQVTLSCSPISGHRSVSWYQQTPGQGLQFLFEYFSETQRNKGNFPGRFSGRQFSNSRSEMNVSTLELGDSALYLCASSLAEGAGNTIYFGEGSWLTVV.

The rearrangement uses TRBV2 and TRBJ2-7; weak D call: TRBD2 (6 bases). This CDR3 has 17 amino acids. Per germline, CDR1 SNHLY and CDR2 FYNNEI. The V gene lost 5 bases and the J gene lost 2 bases, with 22 bases spanning the gap. The CDR3: CASSPDPTGALTYEQYF. DNA for the CDR3: TGTGCCAGCAGTCCGGACCCCACGGGAGCCCTTACCTACGAGCAGTACTTC.

The chain carries TRBV1 and TRBJ2-7; the table's D call TRBD2 went unverified against the DNA. TRBV1 counts as a pseudogene. The CDR3 consists of 20 residues. The CDR3 DNA reads TGCACCAGCAGCCAACAAAGACAGGGGGCTAGCGGGAGATATGACTACGAGCAGTACTTC. Protein product: CTSSQQRQGASGRYDYEQYF.

The chain uses TRBV18 and TRBJ2-3; possible D gene TRBD2, 5 bases. The CDR3 contains 14 residues. V lost 6 bases to trimming and J lost 6 bases, with 16 bases between them. Looked up from germline, CDR1 is KGHSH and CDR2 is LQKENI. In DNA form, the CDR3 reads TGTGCCAGCTCTCTTCTGGCGGGTACGGATACGCAGTATTTT. Protein product: CASSLLAGTDTQYF.

This clone was seen only a few times. The chain links TRBV5-5 to TRBJ2-1; the D gene is possibly TRBD2 (5 bases). This CDR3 spans 16 amino acids. Germline CDR1 is SGHKS and CDR2 is YYEKEE (reference sequence). V lost 0 bases to trimming and J lost 7 bases, with 17 bases between them. The CDR3 nucleotides read TGTGCCAGCAGCTTGGCCGGTTTTAGCGCCACAAATGAGCAGTTCTTC. It translates to CASSLAGFSATNEQFF.

The chain carries TRBV13 and TRBJ1-6; a weak D match, TRBD1 (5 bases). The CDR3 is 13 amino acids. Trimming removed 8 bases from V and 3 bases from J, with 8 bases in between. Germline CDR1 and CDR2: PRHDT and FYEKMQ (reference sequence). CDR3 DNA: TGTGCCAGCGGGGGGGGCTATAATTCACCCCTCCACTTT. As protein: CASGGGYNSPLHF. Using reference TRBV13 and TRBJ1-6 for the parts outside the CDR3, the full variable domain is AAGVIQSPRHLIKEKRETATLKCYPIPRHDTVYWYQQGPGQDPQFLISFYEKMQSDKGSIPDRFSAQQFSDYHSELNMSSLELGDSALYFCASGGGYNSPLHFGNGTRLTVT.

CDR3 sequence: CASKVGSGSPYEQYF. The CDR3 DNA reads as TGTGCCAGCAAAGTAGGAAGCGGGAGCCCCTACGAGCAGTACTTC. The gene calls are TRBV2 and TRBJ2-7; 8 bases line up with TRBD2. V trimming: 7 bases; J trimming: 2 bases; junction bases outside the gene matches: 10. The CDR3 has 15 amino acids. Germline V lookup: CDR1 SNHLY, CDR2 FYNNEI.

The gene calls are TRBV5-1 and TRBJ2-3; 15 nucleotides match TRBD2. The CDR3 has 16 amino acids. Germline assignment: CDR1 SGHRS and CDR2 YFSETQ. V shed 3 bases and J 5 bases; nucleotides not matched to a gene: 4. The CDR3 bases are TGCGCCAGCAGCTCCGGGACTAGCGGGGGGAGAGATACGCAGTATTTT. It specifies CASSSGTSGGRDTQYF.

A remark on this clone: Other DNA sequences in the same sample also yield this CDR3. The genes are TRBV18 and TRBJ2-7; D is unclear. This CDR3 is 12 amino acids long. The germline gives CDR1 KGHSH, CDR2 LQKENI. Trimming removed 3 bases from V and 0 bases from J, with 3 bases in between. CDR3 sequence: CASSPSSYEQYF. The CDR3 region has the DNA TGTGCCAGCTCACCGAGCTCCTACGAGCAGTACTTC.

The DNA of the CDR3 is TGTGCCAGCAGCTTAACATCTAGCGGCTTCTACAATGAGCAGTTCTTC. Translated, it gives CASSLTSSGFYNEQFF. V and J are TRBV7-3 and TRBJ2-1; 7 bases fit TRBD2. Germline loops: CDR1 SGHTA, CDR2 FQGTGA. J lost 3 bases, V lost 0 bases, and 5 bases had no gene match. The length of the CDR3 is 16 residues.

This clone was detected once. CDR3 residues: CASSRNRGANTEAFF. The CDR3 DNA reads as TGTGCCAGCAGCAGAAACAGGGGGGCGAACACTGAAGCTTTCTTT. The chain employs TRBV5-4 and TRBJ1-1; 8 bases are shared with TRBD1. The CDR3 consists of 15 residues. V trimming: 4 bases; J trimming: 1 base; junction bases outside the gene matches: 6. CDR1 SGHNT and CDR2 YYREEE come from the germline V gene (reference sequence). Full variable domain (missing parts from reference TRBV5-4 and TRBJ1-1): ETGVTQSPTHLIKTRGQQVTLRCSSQSGHNTVSWYQQALGQGPQFIFQYYREEENGRGNFPPRFSGLQFPNYSSELNVNALELDDSALYLCASSRNRGANTEAFFGQGTRLTVV.

V and J are TRBV28 and TRBJ1-2; TRBD1 matches at 7 bases. V shed 6 bases and J 4 bases; nucleotides not matched to a gene: 8. There are 14 residues in the CDR3. In germline, CDR1 is MDHEN, CDR2 SYDVKM. This chain's CDR3 is CASSLPGQFYGYTF. The CDR3 coding sequence is TGTGCCAGCAGCTTACCGGGACAGTTCTATGGCTACACCTTC.

This clone was seen only a few times. The rearrangement uses TRBV5-6 and TRBJ1-2; 7 nucleotides align to TRBD1. V dropped 2 bases and J dropped 3; count of bases not matched to a gene: 4. The CDR3 has 14 amino acids. Germline CDR1 SGHDT, CDR2 YYEEEE. The CDR3 sequence is CASSFRGQHYGYTF. The CDR3 nucleotides are TGTGCCAGCAGCTTTAGGGGACAGCACTATGGCTACACCTTC.

V gene TRBV19 combines with J gene TRBJ2-3; a weak D match, TRBD2 (6 bases). Germline CDR1 is LNHDA and CDR2 is SQIVND (reference sequence). V was cut by 7 bases and J by 8 bases, with 13 bases left in between. The length of the CDR3 is 12 residues. CDR3 protein: CASMAGSSTQYF. The CDR3 region has the DNA TGTGCCAGTATGGCGGGAAGTTCTACGCAGTATTTT.

This sequence joins TRBV18 and TRBJ2-3; no clear D gene. Germline lookup yields CDR1 KGHSH and CDR2 LQKENI. Trimming stripped 0 bases from V and 4 bases from J, with 11 bases between. The CDR3 spans 15 residues. The CDR3 reads CASSPPRGGADTQYF. CDR3 DNA: TGTGCCAGCTCACCACCGAGAGGCGGAGCAGATACGCAGTATTTT.